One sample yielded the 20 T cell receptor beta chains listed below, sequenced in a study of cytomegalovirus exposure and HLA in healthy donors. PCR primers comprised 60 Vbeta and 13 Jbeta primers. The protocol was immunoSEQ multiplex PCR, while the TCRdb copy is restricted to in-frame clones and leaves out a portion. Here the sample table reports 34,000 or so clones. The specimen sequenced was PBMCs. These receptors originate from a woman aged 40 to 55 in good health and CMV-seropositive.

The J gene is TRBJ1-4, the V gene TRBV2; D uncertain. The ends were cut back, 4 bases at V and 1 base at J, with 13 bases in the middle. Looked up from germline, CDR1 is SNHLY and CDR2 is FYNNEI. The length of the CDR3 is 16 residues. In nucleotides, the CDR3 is TGTGCCAGCAGTGGGCCACCCCCAGGAACTAATGAAAAACTGTTTTTT. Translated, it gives CASSGPPPGTNEKLFF.

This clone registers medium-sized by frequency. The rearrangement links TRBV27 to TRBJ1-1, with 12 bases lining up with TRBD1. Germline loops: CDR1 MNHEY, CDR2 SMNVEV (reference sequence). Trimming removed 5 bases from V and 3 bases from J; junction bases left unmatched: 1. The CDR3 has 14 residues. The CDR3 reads CASSGTGGYTEAFF. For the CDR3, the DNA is TGTGCCAGCAGTGGGACAGGGGGCTACACTGAAGCTTTCTTT.

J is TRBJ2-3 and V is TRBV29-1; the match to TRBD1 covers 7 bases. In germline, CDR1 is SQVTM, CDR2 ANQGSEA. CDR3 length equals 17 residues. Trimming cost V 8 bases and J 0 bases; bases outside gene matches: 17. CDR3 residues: CSIYKLPGQKSTDTQYF. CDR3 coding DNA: TGCAGCATCTACAAACTGCCGGGACAGAAAAGCACAGATACGCAGTATTTT.

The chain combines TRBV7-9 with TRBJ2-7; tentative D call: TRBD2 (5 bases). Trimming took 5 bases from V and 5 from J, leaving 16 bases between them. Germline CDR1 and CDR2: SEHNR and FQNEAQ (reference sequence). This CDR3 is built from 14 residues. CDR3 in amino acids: CASSTPVTGDEQYF. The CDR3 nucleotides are TGTGCCAGCAGCACACCCGTCACCGGGGACGAGCAGTACTTC.

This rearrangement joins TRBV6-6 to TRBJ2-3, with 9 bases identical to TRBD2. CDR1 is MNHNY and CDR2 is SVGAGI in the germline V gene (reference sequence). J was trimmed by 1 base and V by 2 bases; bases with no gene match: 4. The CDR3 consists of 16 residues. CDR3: CASSYGRLAGTDTQYF. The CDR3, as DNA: TGTGCCAGCAGTTACGGGAGACTAGCGGGCACAGATACGCAGTATTTT.

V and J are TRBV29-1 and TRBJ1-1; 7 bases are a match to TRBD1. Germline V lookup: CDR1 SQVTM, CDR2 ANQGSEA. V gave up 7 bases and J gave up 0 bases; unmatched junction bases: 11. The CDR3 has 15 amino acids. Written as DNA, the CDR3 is TGCAGCGGTCAGCCACTCAGGGGGATGAACACTGAAGCTTTCTTT. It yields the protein CSGQPLRGMNTEAFF.

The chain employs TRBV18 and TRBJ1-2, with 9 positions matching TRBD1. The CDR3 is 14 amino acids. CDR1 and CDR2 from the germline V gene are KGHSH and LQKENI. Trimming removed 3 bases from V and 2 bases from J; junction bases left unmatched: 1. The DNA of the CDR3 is TGTGCCAGCTCACCGGACAGGGGAAACTATGGCTACACCTTC. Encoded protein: CASSPDRGNYGYTF.

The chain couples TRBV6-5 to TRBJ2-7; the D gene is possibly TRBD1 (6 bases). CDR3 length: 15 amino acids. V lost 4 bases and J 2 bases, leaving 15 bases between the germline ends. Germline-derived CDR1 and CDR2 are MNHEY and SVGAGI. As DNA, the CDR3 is TGTGCCAGCAGTTTGACGGCAGGGGTCGCCTACGAGCAGTACTTC. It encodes CASSLTAGVAYEQYF.

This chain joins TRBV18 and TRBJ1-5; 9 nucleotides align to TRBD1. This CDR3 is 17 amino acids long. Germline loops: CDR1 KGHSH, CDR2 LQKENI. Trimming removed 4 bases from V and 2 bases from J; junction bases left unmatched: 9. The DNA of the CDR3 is TGTGCCAGCTCACGAACCGGGACAGGGTTTGGCAATCAGCCCCAGCATTTT. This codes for CASSRTGTGFGNQPQHF.

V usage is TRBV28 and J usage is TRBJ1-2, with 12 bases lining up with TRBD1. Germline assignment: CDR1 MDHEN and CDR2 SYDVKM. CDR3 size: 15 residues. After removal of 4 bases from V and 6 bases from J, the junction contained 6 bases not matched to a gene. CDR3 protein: CASSSAGTGGDGYTF. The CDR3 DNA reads TGTGCCAGCAGTTCCGCCGGGACAGGGGGCGATGGCTACACCTTC.

The DNA for the CDR3 is TGTGCCAGCAGCCTCGTATACCCGGGGGGAAACACCATATATTTT. It translates to CASSLVYPGGNTIYF. This chain joins TRBV28 and TRBJ1-3; D is uncertain. The V and J ends lost 6 bases and 4 bases respectively, with 16 bases between them. CDR1 MDHEN and CDR2 SYDVKM come from the germline V gene. CDR3 length: 15 residues.

The CDR3 DNA follows: TGCAGCGTGGGACCTCTGGGACAGGGTGGCGAGCAGTACTTC. As protein: CSVGPLGQGGEQYF. The chain joins TRBV29-1 to TRBJ2-7, with 9 nucleotides matching TRBD1. V shed 6 bases, J shed 6 bases, and the junction held 12 bases outside the gene matches. The CDR3 is made up of 14 amino acids. CDR1 and CDR2 from the germline V gene are SQVTM and ANQGSEA.

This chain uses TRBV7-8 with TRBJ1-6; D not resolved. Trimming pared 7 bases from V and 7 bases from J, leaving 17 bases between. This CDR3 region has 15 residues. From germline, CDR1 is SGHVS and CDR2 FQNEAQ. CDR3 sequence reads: CASTPGAGVNSPLHF. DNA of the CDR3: TGTGCCAGCACCCCTGGCGCGGGTGTGAATTCACCCCTCCACTTT.

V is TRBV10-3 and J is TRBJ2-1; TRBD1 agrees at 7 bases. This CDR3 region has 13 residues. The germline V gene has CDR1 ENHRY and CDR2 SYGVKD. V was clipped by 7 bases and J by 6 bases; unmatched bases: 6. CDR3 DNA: TGTGCCATCAATAAGGGACAGTCCAATGAGCAGTTCTTC. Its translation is CAINKGQSNEQFF.

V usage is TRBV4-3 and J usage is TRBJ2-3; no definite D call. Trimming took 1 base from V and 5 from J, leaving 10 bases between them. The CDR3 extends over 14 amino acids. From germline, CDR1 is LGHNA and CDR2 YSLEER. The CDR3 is CASSQAGYGDTQYF. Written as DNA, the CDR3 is TGCGCCAGCAGCCAAGCAGGATATGGAGATACGCAGTATTTT.

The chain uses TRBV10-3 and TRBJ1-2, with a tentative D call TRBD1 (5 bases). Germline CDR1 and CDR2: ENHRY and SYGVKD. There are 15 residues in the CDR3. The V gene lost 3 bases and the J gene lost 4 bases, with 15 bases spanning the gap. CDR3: CAISDRARSLYGYTF. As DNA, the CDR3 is TGTGCCATCAGTGACAGGGCTCGATCCCTCTATGGCTACACCTTC.

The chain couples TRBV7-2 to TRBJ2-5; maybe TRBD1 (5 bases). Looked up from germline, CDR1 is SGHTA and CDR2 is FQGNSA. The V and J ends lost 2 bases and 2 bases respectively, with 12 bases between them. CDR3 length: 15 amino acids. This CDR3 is CASSLWQGTQETQYF. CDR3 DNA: TGTGCCAGCAGCTTATGGCAGGGCACGCAAGAGACCCAGTACTTC.

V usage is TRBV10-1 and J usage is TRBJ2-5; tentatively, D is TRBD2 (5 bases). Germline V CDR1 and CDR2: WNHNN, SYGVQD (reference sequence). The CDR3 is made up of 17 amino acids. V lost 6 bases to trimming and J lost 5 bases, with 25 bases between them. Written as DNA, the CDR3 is TGCGCCAGCAGGGACCGGGCGGGCCACCACGTCCAGGAGACCCAGTACTTC. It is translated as CASRDRAGHHVQETQYF.

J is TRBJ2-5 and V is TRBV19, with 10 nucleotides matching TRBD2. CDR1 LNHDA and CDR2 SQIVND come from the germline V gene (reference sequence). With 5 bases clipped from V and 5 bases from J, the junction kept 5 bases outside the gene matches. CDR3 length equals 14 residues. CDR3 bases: TGTGCCAGTAGTCTAGCGGGAGAGGTGGAGACCCAGTACTTC. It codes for CASSLAGEVETQYF.

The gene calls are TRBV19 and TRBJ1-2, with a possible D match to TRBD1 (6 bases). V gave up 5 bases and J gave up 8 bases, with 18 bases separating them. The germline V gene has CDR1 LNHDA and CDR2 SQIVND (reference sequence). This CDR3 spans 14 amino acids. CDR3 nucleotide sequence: TGTGCCAGTAGTGTTGGGACATCCTCTCGCGGCTACACCTTC. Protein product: CASSVGTSSRGYTF.